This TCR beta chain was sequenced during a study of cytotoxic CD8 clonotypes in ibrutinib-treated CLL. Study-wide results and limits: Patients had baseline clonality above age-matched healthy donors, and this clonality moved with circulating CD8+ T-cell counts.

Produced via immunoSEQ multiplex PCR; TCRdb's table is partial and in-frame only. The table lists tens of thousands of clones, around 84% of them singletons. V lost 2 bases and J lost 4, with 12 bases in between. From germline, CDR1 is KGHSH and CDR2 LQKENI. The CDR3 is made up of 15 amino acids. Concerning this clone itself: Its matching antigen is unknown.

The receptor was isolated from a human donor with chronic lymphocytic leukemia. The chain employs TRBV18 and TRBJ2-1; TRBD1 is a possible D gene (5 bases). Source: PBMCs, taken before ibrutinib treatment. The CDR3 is CASSPRGADYNEQFF. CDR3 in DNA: TGTGCCAGCTCACCAAGGGGCGCAGATTACAATGAGCAGTTCTTC.